The 14 T cell receptor beta chains below were found in one sample sequenced in a study of cytomegalovirus exposure and HLA in healthy donors. The PCR used 60 Vbeta and 13 Jbeta primers. The data were produced by immunoSEQ multiplex PCR, yet TCRdb's version contains in-frame clones alone and is incomplete. Of 130,000 to 150,000 clones detected, about 80% appear once; the ten largest clones hold roughly 2%. Specimen: PBMCs. The receptors here all came from a man aged 30 to 45 in good health and CMV-seronegative.

V usage is TRBV5-1 and J usage is TRBJ1-3; 9 bases are shared with TRBD1. The junction had 2 bases not matched to a gene; V was cut back by 4 bases and J by 3 bases. Germline-derived CDR1 and CDR2 are SGHRS and YFSETQ. The CDR3 length is 14 residues. The CDR3 is CASSADRGGNTIYF. CDR3 nucleotides: TGCGCCAGCAGCGCGGACAGGGGTGGAAACACCATATATTTT.

The chain couples TRBV6-5 to TRBJ1-6, with a weak D call TRBD1 (6 bases). The germline V gene has CDR1 MNHEY and CDR2 SVGAGI. The CDR3 is made up of 16 amino acids. The V gene lost 0 bases and the J gene lost 11 bases, with 17 bases spanning the gap. The CDR3 loop is CASSYSQGNLGAPLHF. The DNA for the CDR3 is TGTGCCAGCAGTTACTCCCAGGGGAACCTCGGGGCACCCCTCCACTTT.

V and J are TRBV18 and TRBJ1-2; 9 bases match TRBD1. Germline-derived CDR1 and CDR2 are KGHSH and LQKENI. V trimming: 0 bases; J trimming: 6 bases; junction bases outside the gene matches: 2. This CDR3 region has 14 residues. The chain's CDR3 is CASSPPGQGNGYTF. The CDR3 DNA sequence: TGTGCCAGCTCACCACCGGGACAGGGCAATGGCTACACCTTC.

The rearrangement links TRBV6-5 to TRBJ2-7; D gene unclear. Trimming removed 0 bases at V and 1 base at J, with 4 bases between. This CDR3 has 13 residues. CDR1 is MNHEY, CDR2 SVGAGI, per germline. CDR3 amino acids: CASSYSQSYEQYF. The CDR3 DNA reads as TGTGCCAGCAGTTACTCACAGTCCTACGAGCAGTACTTC.

The V call is TRBV5-1, the J call TRBJ2-5; D is perhaps TRBD1 (6 bases). The ends were cut back, 1 base at V and 5 bases at J, with 12 bases in the middle. This CDR3 spans 14 amino acids. Per the germline V gene, CDR1 is SGHRS and CDR2 is YFSETQ. The CDR3 sequence: CASSLTGQVETQYF. In nucleotides, the CDR3 is TGCGCCAGCAGCTTGACAGGGCAGGTGGAGACCCAGTACTTC.

This chain links TRBV5-1 with TRBJ1-4; possibly TRBD1 for D (6 bases). Germline loops: CDR1 SGHRS, CDR2 YFSETQ. The CDR3 length is 13 residues. Trimming stripped 4 bases from V and 4 bases from J, with 8 bases between. The CDR3 here is CASSQGNNEKLFF. CDR3 in DNA: TGCGCCAGCAGCCAGGGGAATAATGAAAAACTGTTTTTT.

V usage is TRBV7-9 and J usage is TRBJ1-1, with D unresolved. The CDR3 totals 14 residues. Germline V CDR1 and CDR2: SEHNR, FQNEAQ (reference sequence). Trimming removed 0 bases from V and 1 base from J, with 6 bases in between. The CDR3 loop reads CASSLAGKNTEAFF. The CDR3 region has the DNA TGTGCCAGCAGCTTAGCGGGCAAGAACACTGAAGCTTTCTTT.

V usage is TRBV2 and J usage is TRBJ1-5; 7 nucleotides align to TRBD1. The CDR3 loop spans 16 amino acids. Unmatched junction bases numbered 8, after V lost 5 bases and J lost 1 base. CDR1 and CDR2 (germline): SNHLY, FYNNEI. The CDR3 sequence: CASSFDRAVSNQPQHF. The CDR3, as DNA: TGTGCCAGCAGTTTCGACAGGGCAGTCAGCAATCAGCCCCAGCATTTT.

This rearrangement joins TRBV19 to TRBJ2-2; tentatively, D is TRBD1 (6 bases). The CDR3 contains 15 residues. The V gene's germline CDR1 is LNHDA and CDR2 SQIVND (reference sequence). Trimming removed 4 bases from V and 4 bases from J, with 13 bases in between. For the CDR3, the DNA is TGTGCCAGTAGTACACAGGGTCTTGGCACCGGGGAGCTGTTTTTT. This sequence encodes CASSTQGLGTGELFF.

The CDR3 here is CASSPGTSGIGEQYF. The CDR3 nucleotides read TGTGCCAGCAGTCCCGGGACTAGCGGGATAGGCGAGCAGTACTTC. V and J are TRBV6-1 and TRBJ2-7, with TRBD2 matching over 13 bases. The CDR3 is made up of 15 amino acids. Germline lookup yields CDR1 MNHNS and CDR2 SASEGT. J lost 6 bases, V lost 5 bases, and 7 bases had no gene match.

The rearrangement uses TRBV5-1 and TRBJ2-4; D is uncertain. Germline V gene data show CDR1 as SGHRS and CDR2 as YFSETQ. Trimming took off 2 bases at V and 5 bases at J, with 8 bases between the two ends. The CDR3 is made up of 13 amino acids. The CDR3 reads CASSFGSENIQYF. The DNA of the CDR3 is TGCGCCAGCAGCTTTGGTTCAGAAAACATTCAGTACTTC.

This chain joins TRBV7-9 and TRBJ2-7; TRBD1 aligns across 8 bases. J gave up 1 base and V 4 bases, and 3 bases lay outside the gene matches. CDR1 and CDR2 from the germline V gene are SEHNR and FQNEAQ (reference sequence). This CDR3 is built from 14 residues. The CDR3 DNA sequence: TGTGCCAGCAGCTCCGGGACAGGTTCCTACGAGCAGTACTTC. The encoded protein is CASSSGTGSYEQYF.

V usage is TRBV28 and J usage is TRBJ2-5, with 9 nucleotides matching TRBD1. Unmatched junction bases numbered 11, after V lost 5 bases and J lost 4 bases. Germline values: CDR1 MDHEN, CDR2 SYDVKM. The CDR3 runs 16 residues. The CDR3 loop is CASSGRGQGLRETQYF. CDR3 coding DNA: TGTGCCAGCAGTGGCAGGGGACAGGGCTTACGAGAGACCCAGTACTTC.

This clone was recorded a few times. The V and J genes are TRBV5-1 and TRBJ2-7; TRBD1 agrees at 8 bases. CDR3 length: 14 amino acids. V lost 4 bases and J lost 4; bases outside the gene matches: 7. Germline V gene sequence: CDR1 SGHRS, CDR2 YFSETQ. CDR3: CASSADRVGYEQYF. The CDR3 region has the DNA TGCGCCAGCAGCGCGGACAGGGTTGGGTACGAGCAGTACTTC.